The 6 T cell receptor beta chains below all came from one sample that was sequenced in a study of metastatic and nonmetastatic thyroid tumors. Prior to thyroid surgery, none of the patients had received any treatment. TCRdb recomputed clones from the PCR reads via MiXCR. Of about 40,000 clones detected, 15% to 20% appear once; the ten largest clones hold roughly 13%. The specimen was tumor tissue. All receptors derive from a female donor with papillary thyroid cancer or a benign thyroid nodule (not recorded which). Some clones in this sample may be carry-over from other donors' samples.

This clone was detected many times. V gene TRBV7-3 combines with J gene TRBJ1-3; unclear D gene. The V gene lost 1 base and the J gene lost 0 bases, with 1 base spanning the gap. The CDR3 contains 13 residues. CDR1 and CDR2 (germline): SGHTA, FQGTGA. The CDR3: CASSLSSGNTIYF. The CDR3 bases are TGTGCCAGCAGCTTAAGCTCTGGAAACACCATATATTTT.

This clone was counted a few times. The genes are TRBV6-1 and TRBJ1-5; D gene ambiguous. CDR1 is MNHNS, CDR2 SASEGT, per germline. Between the trimmed V and J ends, which lost 4 bases and 10 bases, there was a span of 17 bases. The CDR3 totals 14 residues. CDR3 in amino acids: CASSVHMDPQPQHF. CDR3 bases: TGTGCCAGCAGTGTTCACATGGATCCTCAACCCCAGCATTTT.

This clone was detected ten times or more. The V gene is TRBV11-1, the J gene TRBJ2-1, with D possibly TRBD2 on 5 matching bases. CDR3 size: 15 residues. Trimming stripped 3 bases from V and 7 bases from J, with 16 bases between. Germline V gives CDR1 SGHAT, CDR2 FQDESV (reference sequence). The CDR3 DNA reads TGTGCCAGCAGCTTCCTTAGAAGCCGAGGGAATGAGCAGTTCTTC. As protein: CASSFLRSRGNEQFF.

This clone was seen ten or more times. The chain links TRBV12-5 to TRBJ1-1; possible D gene TRBD1, 5 bases. Germline assignment: CDR1 LGHNT and CDR2 FRNRAP. The CDR3 covers 16 residues. The V end lost 1 base, the J end lost 3 bases, and 15 bases lay between the germline ends. The CDR3 DNA reads TGTGCTAGTGGTTTGGGGGGACCGGGGGGGTACACTGAAGCTTTCTTT. This gives the protein CASGLGGPGGYTEAFF.

This clone was detected ten times or more. This chain uses TRBV10-1 with TRBJ2-7; 11 nucleotides line up with TRBD2. This CDR3 has 16 residues. Trimming removed 2 bases from V and 5 bases from J; junction bases left unmatched: 8. Germline V lookup: CDR1 WNHNN, CDR2 SYGVQD (reference sequence). The CDR3 nucleotides read TGCGCCAGCAGTGAGGCAACTAGCGGGAGCGTCGACGAGCAGTACTTC. Translating gives CASSEATSGSVDEQYF.

This clone was recorded at least ten times. The chain links TRBV19 to TRBJ2-7; 11 nucleotides match TRBD1. The CDR3 has 15 amino acids. After removal of 5 bases from V and 7 bases from J, the junction contained 10 bases not matched to a gene. The germline gives CDR1 LNHDA, CDR2 SQIVND (reference sequence). The CDR3 DNA follows: TGTGCCAGTAGTTTCGAATCCGGGACAGGGGGTGAGCAGTACTTC. Residues: CASSFESGTGGEQYF.